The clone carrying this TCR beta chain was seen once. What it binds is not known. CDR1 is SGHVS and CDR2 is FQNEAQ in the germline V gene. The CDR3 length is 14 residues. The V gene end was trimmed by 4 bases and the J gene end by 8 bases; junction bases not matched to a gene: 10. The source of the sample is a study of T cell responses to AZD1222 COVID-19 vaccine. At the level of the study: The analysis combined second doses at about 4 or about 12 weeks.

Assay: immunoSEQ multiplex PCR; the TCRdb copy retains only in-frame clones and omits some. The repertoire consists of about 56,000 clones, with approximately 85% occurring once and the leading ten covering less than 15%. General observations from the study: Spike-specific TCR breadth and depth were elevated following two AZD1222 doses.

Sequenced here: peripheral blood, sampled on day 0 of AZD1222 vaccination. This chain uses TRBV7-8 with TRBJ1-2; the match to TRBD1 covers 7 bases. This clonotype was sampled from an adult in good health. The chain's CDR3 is CASSSRGGRLGYTF. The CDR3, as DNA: TGTGCCAGCAGCTCCAGGGGGGGTCGTTTGGGCTACACCTTC.